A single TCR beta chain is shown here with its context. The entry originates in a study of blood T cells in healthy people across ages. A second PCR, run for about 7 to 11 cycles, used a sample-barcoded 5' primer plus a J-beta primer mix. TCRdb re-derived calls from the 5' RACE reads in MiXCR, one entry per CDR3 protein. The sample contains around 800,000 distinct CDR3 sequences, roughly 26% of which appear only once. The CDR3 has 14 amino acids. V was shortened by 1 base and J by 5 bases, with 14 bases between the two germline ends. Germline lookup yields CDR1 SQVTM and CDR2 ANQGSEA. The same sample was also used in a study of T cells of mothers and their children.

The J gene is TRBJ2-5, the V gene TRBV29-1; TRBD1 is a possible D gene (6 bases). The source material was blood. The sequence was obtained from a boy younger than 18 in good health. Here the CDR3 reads CSVEGAGVGETQYF. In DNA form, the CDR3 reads TGCAGCGTTGAAGGGGCAGGGGTTGGGGAGACCCAGTACTTC.